Listed below are T cell receptor beta chains from one sample, sequenced in a study of blood T cells in healthy people across ages. MiXCR was run by TCRdb on the 5' RACE reads, yielding one entry per CDR3 protein. The table includes nearly 1 million distinct CDR3 sequences, approximately 50% detected once. Sequencing used blood. These receptors were obtained from a woman aged 55-70 years in good health. CDR3s include the opening cysteine and the closing phenylalanine or tryptophan. D genes are given only for firm matches. Rows give clone size only sometimes, using once, few, many, or a class for an expanded clone.

cdr3_nt cdr3_aa v_call d_call j_call clone_size
TGTGCCAGCAGCCCAACTTCTAGCGGGAGATTCTACAATGAGCAGTTCTTC CASSPTSSGRFYNEQFF TRBV3-1 TRBD2 TRBJ2-1 .
TGTGCCTGGCGTCACCTAGCGGGAGGGCCTAGTGAGCAGTTCTTC CAWRHLAGGPSEQFF TRBV30 TRBD2 TRBJ2-1 .
TGCAGCGTTGAAGATTCGGGGTGGAGCACAGATACGCAGTATTTT CSVEDSGWSTDTQYF TRBV29-1 . TRBJ2-3 .
TGTGCCAGCAGCCCGGTAGGGGGTTGGTACGAGCAGTACTTC CASSPVGGWYEQYF TRBV9 . TRBJ2-7 .
TGCAGTGCACCCGCCCGACAGAATACGCAGTATTTT CSAPARQNTQYF TRBV20-1 . TRBJ2-3 .
TGCGCCAGCAGCCAAGCTAGTCTTAATTCACCCCTCCACTTT CASSQASLNSPLHF TRBV4-3 . TRBJ1-6 few
TGCGCCAGCAGCCAAGATGAGGTGATGGCAGTCTACGAGCAGTACTTC CASSQDEVMAVYEQYF TRBV4-1 . TRBJ2-7 few
TGCGCCAGCAGCTTGGTGGGGCCGGGAGTTGAGGAGACCCAGTACTTC CASSLVGPGVEETQYF TRBV5-1 . TRBJ2-5 few
TGTGCCAGCAGCCCGTGGGGCGGTACTGAAGCTTTCTTT CASSPWGGTEAFF TRBV3-1 . TRBJ1-1 few
TGTGCCAGCAGATCGGAAAAAACAGGGTATAATTCACCCCTCCACTTT CASRSEKTGYNSPLHF TRBV28 . TRBJ1-6 .
TGTGCCAGCAGTCCGATGCAGCGGGGGGCCACAGATACGCAGTATTTT CASSPMQRGATDTQYF TRBV2 TRBD2 TRBJ2-3 .
TGTGCCAGCACGGGACAGGGGAGGAACTATGGCTACACCTTC CASTGQGRNYGYTF TRBV28 TRBD1 TRBJ1-2 few
TGTGCCAGCAGTTCGCCGCAGGGGCTGAGCTCTGGGGCCAACGTCCTGACTTTC CASSSPQGLSSGANVLTF TRBV6-2/TRBV6-3 . TRBJ2-6 few
TGCAGCGTGGAGCCGGGACTAGCGGATAAGCAGTTCTTC CSVEPGLADKQFF TRBV29-1 TRBD2 TRBJ2-1 .
TGTGCCAGCAGCAAAAGGGGGGCTTCTTACAATGAGCAGTTCTTC CASSKRGASYNEQFF TRBV21-1 . TRBJ2-1 few
TGTGCCAGCAGACGCAGACTAGACAGCGGAGAGCAGTTCTTC CASRRRLDSGEQFF TRBV7-2 . TRBJ2-1 once